The present T cell receptor beta chain was sequenced within a study of T-cell memory formation after mild COVID-19. This CDR3 has 16 amino acids. The germline V gene has CDR1 MNHNS and CDR2 SASEGT. V dropped 1 base and J dropped 0 bases, with 10 bases sitting between them. TCRalpha and TCRbeta libraries used 5'RACE with constant-segment primers and UMIs. TCRdb fed the 5' RACE reads into MiXCR, producing one record per CDR3 protein. The table has 450,000 or so distinct CDR3 sequences, roughly 25% seen once. This chain links TRBV6-1 with TRBJ2-1; D might be TRBD1 or TRBD2, each matching 5 bases. Sequenced material: PBMCs or a T cell subset sorted from them (not recorded which). This clonotype originated in an adult woman who had mild COVID-19 (a few samples of this study predate the infection). Cell type and time point are not known. DNA for the CDR3: TGTGCCAGCAGTGAAGGGGGGTTGAGCTCCTACAATGAGCAGTTCTTC. Its translation is CASSEGGLSSYNEQFF.